A selection of T cell receptor beta chains follows, all from one sample in a study of blood T cell repertoires in COVID-19. Profiling relied on immunoSEQ multiplex PCR, and the TCRdb table lists in-frame clones only, not all of them. Of some 180,000 clones in the sample, around 82% were seen once. Sequencing was carried out using peripheral blood. The source of these receptors is a man between 65 and 85 years old with active or convalescent COVID-19. Each CDR3 is given with its conserved first and last residue. D genes are given only for firm matches. Clone size, where shown, is once, few, many, or a class for clones that have expanded.

D,J,size,V,DNA,CDR3
TRBD2,TRBJ2-5,-,TRBV5-4,TGTGCCAGCAGCGTCGGGAGGGAACCGCAAAAGACCCAGTACTTC,CASSVGREPQKTQYF
-,TRBJ1-4,-,TRBV15,TGTGCCACCAGCAGAGTGAGGTTAAGGGGTGGGGAAAAACTGTTTTTT,CATSRVRLRGGEKLFF
-,TRBJ2-7,-,TRBV18,TGTGCCAGCTCAACAAACTACGAGCAGTACTTC,CASSTNYEQYF
TRBD1,TRBJ2-2,-,TRBV5-4,TGTGCCAGCAGCGCTGGGACAGGGGCGGGCACCGGGGAGCTGTTTTTT,CASSAGTGAGTGELFF
-,TRBJ2-5,-,TRBV10-2,TGCGCCAGCATAAGAACCCACGGGGAGACCCAGTACTTC,CASIRTHGETQYF
TRBD1,TRBJ2-1,-,TRBV18,TGTGCCAGCTCACCACGGGGACAGACGAAATACAATGAGCAGTTCTTC,CASSPRGQTKYNEQFF
TRBD2,TRBJ2-1,-,TRBV7-9,TGTGCCAGCAGCTCAAAACCGAGACTAGCGGGATACGATGAGCAGTTCTTC,CASSSKPRLAGYDEQFF
-,TRBJ1-1,-,TRBV18,TGTGCCAGCCGAGAGAGCCCGAACACTGAAGCTTTCTTT,CASRESPNTEAFF
-,TRBJ2-2,once,TRBV29-1,TGCAGCGTTGAAGGCAGGGCCCCAACCGGGGAGCTGTTTTTT,CSVEGRAPTGELFF
-,TRBJ1-2,-,TRBV20-1,TGCACCTCGGGATTTAACTATGGCTACACCTTC,CTSGFNYGYTF
TRBD2,TRBJ2-1,-,TRBV9,TGTGCCAGCAGCGTAGAACTACTAGCGGGGACATACAATGAGCAGTTCTTC,CASSVELLAGTYNEQFF
-,TRBJ1-5,once,TRBV5-8,TGTGCCAGCAGCTTAGGGGGGGGGTCCAATCAGCCCCAGCATTTT,CASSLGGGSNQPQHF
TRBD1,TRBJ2-7,-,TRBV7-2,TGTGCCAGCAGCTTAGGGTTTAGGGCAGGGGGCTCCTACGAGCAGTACTTC,CASSLGFRAGGSYEQYF
-,TRBJ2-1,-,TRBV28,TGTGCCAGCACATGGGCATACCTGAGGGATGAGCAGTTCTTC,CASTWAYLRDEQFF
TRBD2,TRBJ2-3,-,TRBV9,TGTGCCAGCAGCGTGCCAGTCAGCGGGAGTGGTGCAGATACGCAGTATTTT,CASSVPVSGSGADTQYF
TRBD1,TRBJ2-7,-,TRBV3-1/TRBV3-2,TGTGCCAGCAGCCAGTGGGGACAGGCCTACGAGCAGTACTTC,CASSQWGQAYEQYF
-,TRBJ2-7,-,TRBV5-1,TGCGCCAGCAGCGAACCTAGCACCTACGAGCAGTACTTC,CASSEPSTYEQYF
-,TRBJ2-7,-,TRBV11-2,TGTGCCAGCAGCTTAGTTAGCATCCGCTCCGAGCAGTACTTC,CASSLVSIRSEQYF
-,TRBJ2-2,-,TRBV24-1,TGTGCCACCAGTGATTCCGACACCGGGGAGCTGTTTTTT,CATSDSDTGELFF
TRBD2,TRBJ2-1,-,TRBV6-4,TGTGCCAGCAGTGGGACTAGCGGGAACTACAATGAGCAGTTCTTC,CASSGTSGNYNEQFF
TRBD2,TRBJ2-7,few,TRBV11-3,TGTGCCAGCGGGAGGGCCAGCTCCTACGAGCAGTACTTC,CASGRASSYEQYF
-,TRBJ2-1,few,TRBV7-9,TGTGCCAGCAGCCAGGAAGACAGGTTGAGCAATGAGCAGTTCTTC,CASSQEDRLSNEQFF
-,TRBJ2-3,-,TRBV11-1,TGTGCCAGCAGCTTATCCCCTGGGCCAGATACGCAGTATTTT,CASSLSPGPDTQYF
-,TRBJ1-2,-,TRBV19,TGTGCCAGTAGCCTCCGGGACATAGGGGGCTACACCTTC,CASSLRDIGGYTF
-,TRBJ2-3,-,TRBV4-3,TGCGCCAGCAGCCAAGATCAGGGGTTACCAGATACGCAGTATTTT,CASSQDQGLPDTQYF
TRBD1,TRBJ1-2,-,TRBV28,TGTGCCAGCAGTCCAATTAGATCGACAGGGCGTCGCTTC,CASSPIRSTGRRF
TRBD2,TRBJ2-5,few,TRBV4-2,TGTGCCAGCAGCCCCGAGGGACGGGGGGGCCGGGAGACCCAGTACTTC,CASSPEGRGGRETQYF
TRBD2,TRBJ2-5,-,TRBV7-2,TGTGCCAGCAGTACCATGCGGGGGGGTCAAGAGACCCAGTACTTC,CASSTMRGGQETQYF
-,TRBJ1-2,few,TRBV3-1/TRBV3-2,TGTGCCAGCAGCCAAGATACAGGTTACTATGGCTACACCTTC,CASSQDTGYYGYTF